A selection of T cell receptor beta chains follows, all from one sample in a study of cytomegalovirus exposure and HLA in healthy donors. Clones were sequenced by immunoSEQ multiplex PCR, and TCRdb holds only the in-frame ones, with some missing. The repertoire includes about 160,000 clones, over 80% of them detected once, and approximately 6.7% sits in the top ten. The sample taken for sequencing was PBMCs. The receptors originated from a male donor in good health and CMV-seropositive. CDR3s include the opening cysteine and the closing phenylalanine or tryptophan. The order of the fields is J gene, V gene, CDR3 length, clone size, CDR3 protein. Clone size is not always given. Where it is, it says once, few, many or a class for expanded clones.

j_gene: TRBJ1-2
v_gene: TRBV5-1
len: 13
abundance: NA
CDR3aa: CASSYGQFYGYTF

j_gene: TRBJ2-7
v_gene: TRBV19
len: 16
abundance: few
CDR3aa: CASSSMVRQGSYEQYF

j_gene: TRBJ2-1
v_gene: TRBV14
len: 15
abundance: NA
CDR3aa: CASSQLAGGNNEQFF

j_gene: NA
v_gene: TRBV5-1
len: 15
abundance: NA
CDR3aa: CASSHTRNVRGEQYF

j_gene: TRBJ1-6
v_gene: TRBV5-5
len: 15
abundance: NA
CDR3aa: CASSLATGPGSPLHF

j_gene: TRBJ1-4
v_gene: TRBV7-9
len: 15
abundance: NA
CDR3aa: CASSWTGTGGEKLFF

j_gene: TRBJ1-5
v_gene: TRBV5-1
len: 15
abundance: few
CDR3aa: CASSLESASNQPQHF

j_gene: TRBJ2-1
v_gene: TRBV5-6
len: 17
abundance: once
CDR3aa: CASSWTPGLAGVGEQFF

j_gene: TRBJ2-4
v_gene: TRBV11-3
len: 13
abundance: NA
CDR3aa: CASSSTDCNGQYF

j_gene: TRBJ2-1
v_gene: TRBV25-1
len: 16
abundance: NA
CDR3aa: CASSARDRTGDNEQFF

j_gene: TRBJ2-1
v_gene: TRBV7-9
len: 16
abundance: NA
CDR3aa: CASSPSPGGDYNEQFF

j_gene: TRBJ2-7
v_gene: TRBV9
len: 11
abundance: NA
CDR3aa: CASSADYEQYF

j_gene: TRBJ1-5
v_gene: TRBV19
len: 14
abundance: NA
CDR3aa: CASSTGTAIQPQHF

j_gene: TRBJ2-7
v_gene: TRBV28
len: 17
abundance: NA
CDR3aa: CASSTKRGTGRAYEQYF

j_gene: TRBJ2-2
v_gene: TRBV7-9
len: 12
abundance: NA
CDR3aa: CSSSEEFGELFF

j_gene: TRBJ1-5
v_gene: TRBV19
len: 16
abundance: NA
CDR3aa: CASSPGQGVSNQPQHF

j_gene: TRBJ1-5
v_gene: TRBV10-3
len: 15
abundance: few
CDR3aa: CAISPGGTSNQPQHF

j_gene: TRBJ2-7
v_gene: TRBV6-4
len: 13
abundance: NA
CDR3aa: CASSLHFGSEQYF

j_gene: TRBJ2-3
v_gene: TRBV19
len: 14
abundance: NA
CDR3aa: CASRGREGWNTQYF

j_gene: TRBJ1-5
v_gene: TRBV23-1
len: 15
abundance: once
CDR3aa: CAAIRGNSPNQPQHF

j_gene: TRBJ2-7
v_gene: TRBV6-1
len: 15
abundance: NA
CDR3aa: CASRLDRVVVGEQYF

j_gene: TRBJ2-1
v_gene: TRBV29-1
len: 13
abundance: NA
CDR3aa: CSITGTGSHEQFF

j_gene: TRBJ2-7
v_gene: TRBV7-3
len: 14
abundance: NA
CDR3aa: CAGSLEGTSYEQYF

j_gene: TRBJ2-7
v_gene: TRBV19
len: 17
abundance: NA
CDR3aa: CASTAGSVGGFSYEQYF

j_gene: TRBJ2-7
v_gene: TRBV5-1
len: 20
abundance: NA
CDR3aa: CASSLAGGTSGAANTYEQYF